Below, one TCR beta chain is given with its context. Clones were read by immunoSEQ multiplex PCR, and TCRdb kept only the in-frame ones, dropping some. The profile shows around 220,000 clones, approximately 91% of them singletons. Germline V lookup: CDR1 SEHNR, CDR2 FQNEAQ (reference sequence). Losses at the gene ends were 5 bases for V and 4 bases for J; bases not matched to a gene: 7. This CDR3 has 14 residues. This entry comes from a study of blood T cell repertoires in COVID-19. Background on the study: Both acute and convalescent COVID-19 samples were obtained from the United States, Italy and Spain. The analysed material was cDNA or gDNA that came from T cells, B-cell-depleted T cells, or PBMCs.

Sequenced sample: peripheral blood. This clonotype was sampled from a woman between 35 and 50 years old who had recovered from COVID-19. The chain links TRBV7-9 to TRBJ2-5; 7 bases are a match to TRBD1. CDR3 in amino acids: CASSTARGLETQYF. CDR3 nucleotides: TGTGCCAGCAGCACAGCCAGGGGGTTAGAGACCCAGTACTTC.